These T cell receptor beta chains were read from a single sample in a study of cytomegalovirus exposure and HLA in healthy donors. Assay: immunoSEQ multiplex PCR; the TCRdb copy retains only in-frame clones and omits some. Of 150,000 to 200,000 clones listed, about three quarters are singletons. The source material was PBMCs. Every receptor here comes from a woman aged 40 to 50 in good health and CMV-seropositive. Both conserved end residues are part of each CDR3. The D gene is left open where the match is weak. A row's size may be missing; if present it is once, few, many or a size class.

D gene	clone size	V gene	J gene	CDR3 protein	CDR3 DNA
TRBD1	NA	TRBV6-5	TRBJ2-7	CASSETGGNEQYF	TGTGCCAGTAGTGAGACAGGGGGCAACGAGCAGTACTTC
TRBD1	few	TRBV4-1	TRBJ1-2	CASSQGPPGQGIGGYTF	TGCGCCAGCAGCCAGGGGCCCCCGGGACAGGGGATAGGAGGCTACACCTTC
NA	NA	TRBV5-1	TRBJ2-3	CASSFRQTASDTQYF	TGCGCCAGCAGCTTTCGACAGACGGCTTCAGATACGCAGTATTTT
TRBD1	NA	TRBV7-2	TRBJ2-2	CASSYQGARTGELFF	TGTGCCAGCAGCTACCAGGGGGCGAGGACCGGGGAGCTGTTTTTT
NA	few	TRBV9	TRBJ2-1	CASGISLLSSYNEQFF	TGTGCCAGCGGCATTAGCCTGTTAAGCTCCTACAATGAGCAGTTCTTC
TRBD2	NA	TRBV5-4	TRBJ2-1	CASSFEGGRGNEQFF	TGTGCCAGCAGCTTCGAAGGCGGGAGGGGAAATGAGCAGTTCTTC
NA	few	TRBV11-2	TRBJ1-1	CASSGGGHVNAEAFF	TGTGCCAGCAGCGGGGGCGGACACGTGAACGCTGAAGCTTTCTTT
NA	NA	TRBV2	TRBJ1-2	CASSAGLSNYGYTF	TGTGCCAGCAGTGCAGGGTTAAGTAACTATGGCTACACCTTC
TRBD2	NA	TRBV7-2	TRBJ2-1	CASSLSGEGFYNEQFF	TGTGCCAGCAGCCTTAGCGGGGAGGGGTTTTACAATGAGCAGTTCTTC
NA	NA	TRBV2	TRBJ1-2	CATSPGTLNYGYTF	TGTGCCACTTCGCCGGGAACGCTGAACTATGGCTACACCTTC
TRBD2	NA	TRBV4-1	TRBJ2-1	CASSQLPGLAGYEQFF	TGCGCCAGCAGCCAGTTACCGGGACTAGCGGGATATGAGCAGTTCTTC
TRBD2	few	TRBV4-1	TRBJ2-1	CASSPGTSGGADEQFF	TGCGCCAGCAGCCCTGGGACTAGCGGGGGGGCTGATGAGCAGTTCTTC
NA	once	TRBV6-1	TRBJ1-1	CASRLTGQLNTEAFF	TGTGCCAGCAGACTTACGGGACAATTGAACACTGAAGCTTTCTTT
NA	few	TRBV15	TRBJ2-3	CATSSDRPLTDTQYF	TGTGCCACCAGCAGCGACAGACCCCTCACAGATACGCAGTATTTT
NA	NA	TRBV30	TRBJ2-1	CASMEASSYNEQFF	TGTGCCTCCATGGAGGCGAGCTCCTACAATGAGCAGTTCTTC
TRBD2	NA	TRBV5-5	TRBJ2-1	CASSGTGLAGGSSYNEQFF	TGTGCCAGCAGCGGGACGGGACTAGCGGGGGGCTCCTCCTACAATGAGCAGTTCTTC
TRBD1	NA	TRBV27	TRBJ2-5	CASSRDRGQETQYF	TGTGCCAGCAGTCGCGACAGGGGACAAGAGACCCAGTACTTC
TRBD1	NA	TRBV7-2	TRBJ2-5	CASSFQGAQETQYF	TGTGCCAGCAGCTTTCAGGGGGCCCAAGAGACCCAGTACTTC
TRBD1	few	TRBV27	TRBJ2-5	CASSLTPQGHSETQYF	TGTGCCAGCAGTTTAACCCCACAGGGGCACTCAGAGACCCAGTACTTC
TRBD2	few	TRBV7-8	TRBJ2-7	CASSFRLAGNEQYF	TGTGCCAGCAGCTTTAGACTAGCGGGAAACGAGCAGTACTTC
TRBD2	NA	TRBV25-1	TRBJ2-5	CASSPRGGASGETQYF	TGTGCCAGCAGTCCCCGGGGGGGGGCCTCGGGAGAGACCCAGTACTTC
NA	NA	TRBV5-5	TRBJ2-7	CASSLTRDTYEQYF	TGTGCCAGCAGCCTAACCCGGGACACCTACGAGCAGTACTTC
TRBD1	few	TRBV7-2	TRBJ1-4	CASSLGQEDRGEKLFF	TGTGCCAGCAGCTTAGGTCAAGAGGACAGGGGTGAAAAACTGTTTTTT
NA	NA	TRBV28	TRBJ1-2	CASSFGRTKIYGYTF	TGTGCCAGCAGTTTTGGGAGGACAAAAATCTATGGCTACACCTTC
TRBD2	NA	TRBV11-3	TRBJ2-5	CASSYGLAGGEETQYF	TGTGCCAGCAGCTACGGACTAGCGGGGGGGGAAGAGACCCAGTACTTC
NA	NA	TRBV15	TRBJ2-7	CATSPRCYEQYF	TGTGCCACCAGCCCGCGATGTTACGAGCAGTACTTC
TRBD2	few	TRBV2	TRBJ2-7	CASSRPGGFSDEQYF	TGTGCCAGCAGCCGGCCGGGGGGTTTTTCGGACGAGCAGTACTTC
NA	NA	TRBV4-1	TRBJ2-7	CASSQKGVEQYF	TGCGCCAGCAGCCAAAAGGGGGTCGAGCAGTACTTC
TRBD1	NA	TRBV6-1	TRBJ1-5	CASSMDRTNQPQHF	TGTGCCAGCAGTATGGACAGGACCAATCAGCCCCAGCATTTT
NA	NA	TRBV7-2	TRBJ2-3	CASSLGGADTQYF	TGTGCCAGCAGCTTAGGGGGGGCAGATACGCAGTATTTT
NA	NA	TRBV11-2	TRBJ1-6	CASSLLGGNSPLHF	TGTGCCAGCAGCTTATTAGGGGGTAATTCACCCCTCCACTTT
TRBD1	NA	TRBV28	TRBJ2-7	CASRKTGSGSYEQYF	TGTGCCAGCAGGAAGACAGGGTCTGGCTCCTACGAGCAGTACTTC
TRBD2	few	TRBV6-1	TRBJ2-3	CASTLAGNTDTQYF	TGTGCCAGCACCTTAGCGGGAAACACAGATACGCAGTATTTT
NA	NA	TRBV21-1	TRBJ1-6	CANKRGYNSPLHF	TGTGCCAACAAACGAGGGTATAATTCACCCCTCCACTTT